What follows are 18 T cell receptor beta chains derived from one specimen sequenced in a study of cytomegalovirus exposure and HLA in healthy donors. The PCR employed 60 Vbeta primers together with 13 Jbeta primers. Some clones are missing from TCRdb's copy, which holds only in-frame ones; the method was immunoSEQ multiplex PCR. The sample contains around 200,000 clones, roughly 78% of which appear only once. The source material was PBMCs. These receptors originate from a boy aged 10-17 years in good health and CMV-seronegative.

The chain links TRBV10-1 to TRBJ1-6; no firm D call. This CDR3 has 13 residues. The germline CDR1 and CDR2 sequences are WNHNN and SYGVQD (reference sequence). Trimming cost V 5 bases and J 5 bases, with 7 bases left between them. The CDR3 DNA follows: TGCGCCAGCAGTTGGAGTAATAATTCACCCCTCCACTTT. This gives the protein CASSWSNNSPLHF.

V gene TRBV19 combines with J gene TRBJ1-2; D perhaps matches TRBD1 (6 bases). Germline V lookup: CDR1 LNHDA, CDR2 SQIVND (reference sequence). V lost 3 bases, J lost 3 bases, and 8 bases lay in between. This CDR3 is 13 amino acids long. The DNA for the CDR3 is TGTGCCAGTAGTATGGGACAAGACTATGGCTACACCTTC. Translating gives CASSMGQDYGYTF.

The CDR3 DNA reads TGTGCCAGTAGACCGACAGGGGGCGGGGTTGGCTACACCTTC. Residues: CASRPTGGGVGYTF. This chain links TRBV19 with TRBJ1-2, with TRBD1 identical over 10 bases. V dropped 6 bases and J dropped 7; count of bases not matched to a gene: 8. Germline CDR1 and CDR2: LNHDA and SQIVND (reference sequence). The CDR3 extends over 14 amino acids.

A single count supports this clone. The gene calls are TRBV7-8 and TRBJ1-2; tentatively, D is TRBD1 (5 bases). CDR1 and CDR2 (germline): SGHVS, FQNEAQ. The CDR3 has 16 residues. The germline V and J ends were trimmed by 0 bases and 4 bases, with 15 bases remaining between them. CDR3 DNA: TGTGCCAGCAGCTTAGCGGGAAGGACAAATAGCTATGGCTACACCTTC. Translation: CASSLAGRTNSYGYTF.

Only a few counts were recorded for this clone. CDR3: CASSVGGGAEAFF. The CDR3 DNA is TGTGCCAGCAGCGTAGGGGGAGGTGCTGAAGCTTTCTTT. V usage is TRBV9 and J usage is TRBJ1-1; D unclear. The germline CDR1 and CDR2 sequences are SGDLS and YYNGEE. V was clipped by 0 bases and J by 6 bases, with 9 bases between them. The CDR3 sequence is 13 residues long.

A single count supports this clone. This rearrangement joins TRBV30 to TRBJ1-5; the D gene is possibly TRBD1 (6 bases). CDR1 and CDR2 (germline): GTSNPN, SVGIG (reference sequence). Trimming pared 5 bases from V and 4 bases from J, leaving 12 bases between. This CDR3 region has 13 residues. Written as DNA, the CDR3 is TGTGCCTGGGGCTGGCAGGGGAATCAGCCCCAGCATTTT. Translation gives CAWGWQGNQPQHF.

The genes are TRBV10-2 and TRBJ2-5; TRBD1 agrees at 9 bases. Germline CDR1 WSHSY, CDR2 SAAADI. V lost 2 bases to trimming and J lost 0 bases; unmatched junction nucleotides: 19. This CDR3 is 21 amino acids long. The CDR3 reads CASSEGPGQGIRWGNQETQYF. The CDR3 DNA is TGCGCCAGCAGTGAGGGTCCCGGACAGGGGATAAGGTGGGGGAACCAAGAGACCCAGTACTTC.

This sequence joins TRBV5-1 and TRBJ1-1; 7 bases fit TRBD1. Germline V CDR1 and CDR2: SGHRS, YFSETQ. CDR3 length: 16 amino acids. Trimming took 0 bases from V and 5 from J; bases not matched to a gene: 10. The CDR3 is CASSLELGTDRTEAFF. CDR3 in DNA: TGCGCCAGCAGCTTGGAACTCGGGACAGATAGGACTGAAGCTTTCTTT.

The gene calls are TRBV4-1 and TRBJ2-5; D gene uncertain. The germline gives CDR1 MGHRA, CDR2 YSYEKL. This CDR3 is built from 12 residues. The V end lost 0 bases, the J end lost 5 bases, and 4 bases lay between the germline ends. The CDR3 protein is CASSQDMETQYF. The CDR3 coding sequence is TGCGCCAGCAGCCAAGATATGGAGACCCAGTACTTC.

The chain is built from TRBV7-2 and TRBJ1-6; unclear D gene. Trimming cost V 1 base and J 8 bases, with 12 bases left between them. CDR3 size: 15 residues. Germline V lookup: CDR1 SGHTA, CDR2 FQGNSA. The CDR3 is CASSLEAGSDSPLHF. The CDR3 bases are TGTGCCAGCAGCTTAGAAGCAGGCTCGGATTCACCCCTCCACTTT.

This clone was seen just once. This chain links TRBV7-9 with TRBJ1-2, with D possibly TRBD1 on 5 matching bases. Trimming pared 5 bases from V and 4 bases from J, leaving 20 bases between. The CDR3 contains 16 residues. Germline values: CDR1 SEHNR, CDR2 FQNEAQ (reference sequence). CDR3 DNA sequence: TGTGCCAGCAGCACCCCGCAGGATCCGGGGGGCTATGGCTACACCTTC. This gives the protein CASSTPQDPGGYGYTF. Supplemented by reference TRBV7-9 and TRBJ1-2, the full variable domain reads DTGVSQNPRHKITKRGQNVTFRCDPISEHNRLYWYRQTLGQGPEFLTYFQNEAQLEKSRLLSDRFSAERPKGSFSTLEIQRTEQGDSAMYLCASSTPQDPGGYGYTFGSGTRLTVV.

The V and J genes are TRBV9 and TRBJ1-6; TRBD1 matches 7 bases. V was clipped by 3 bases and J by 7 bases; unmatched bases: 10. Germline V lookup: CDR1 SGDLS, CDR2 YYNGEE. The CDR3 spans 16 residues. This CDR3 is CASSANDRAGNSPLHF. The CDR3 DNA reads as TGTGCCAGCAGCGCGAACGACAGGGCAGGGAATTCACCCCTCCACTTT.

This clone was found a few times. This chain joins TRBV7-3 and TRBJ2-2; TRBD2 agrees at 15 bases. Trimming cost V 5 bases and J 5 bases; bases outside gene matches: 3. CDR1 and CDR2 (germline): SGHTA, FQGTGA. The CDR3 consists of 16 residues. The CDR3 here is CASSTGLAGGTGELFF. CDR3 nucleotide sequence: TGTGCCAGCAGCACGGGACTAGCGGGGGGAACCGGGGAGCTGTTTTTT.

The chain uses TRBV20-1 and TRBJ1-2; D is unclear. The CDR3 runs 10 residues. CDR1 and CDR2 from the germline V gene are DFQATT and SNEGSKA (reference sequence). With 7 bases removed from V and 2 bases from J, the gap between germline ends came to 5 bases. CDR3 sequence (DNA): TGCAGTGTTCCAAACTATGGCTACACCTTC. It translates to CSVPNYGYTF.

The rearrangement joins TRBV4-1 to TRBJ1-2; TRBD1 might be the D (5 bases). CDR1 MGHRA and CDR2 YSYEKL come from the germline V gene. CDR3 length: 16 residues. Trimming stripped 1 base from V and 4 bases from J, with 16 bases between. The CDR3 protein is CASSQVAAGNIYGYTF. The CDR3 DNA reads TGCGCCAGCAGCCAAGTGGCGGCAGGGAACATCTATGGCTACACCTTC.

The chain carries TRBV10-3 and TRBJ1-1, with D hard to call. CDR3 length equals 13 residues. The germline V gene encodes CDR1 ENHRY and CDR2 SYGVKD. V gave up 6 bases and J gave up 1 base, with 9 bases separating them. The CDR3 loop is CAIRGRWNTEAFF. The CDR3, as DNA: TGTGCCATCAGGGGGAGATGGAACACTGAAGCTTTCTTT.

The chain is built from TRBV6-5 and TRBJ2-1; 11 bases match TRBD2. Germline V CDR1 and CDR2: MNHEY, SVGAGI. The CDR3 is 15 amino acids. V gave up 4 bases and J gave up 3 bases; unmatched junction bases: 2. CDR3 bases: TGTGCCAGCAGTTCCCTAGCGGGAGGCTACAATGAGCAGTTCTTC. It is translated as CASSSLAGGYNEQFF.

The chain links TRBV23-1 to TRBJ2-7; 11 bases map to TRBD2. TRBV23-1 has ORF status, its function being uncertain. CDR3 size: 19 residues. With V trimmed by 4 bases and J by 0 bases, 14 bases remained unmatched. The CDR3 loop is CASSPRGLAGGLGSYEQYF. DNA of the CDR3: TGCGCCAGCAGTCCGCGAGGGCTAGCGGGAGGACTTGGCTCCTACGAGCAGTACTTC.